This T cell receptor beta chain was sequenced during a study of blood T cell repertoires in COVID-19. Background on the study: Whether acute or convalescent, the COVID-19 samples came from the United States, Italy and Spain. T cells, B-cell-depleted T cells, or PBMCs supplied cDNA or gDNA.

Germline-derived CDR1 and CDR2 are SNHLY and FYNNEI. V lost 3 bases and J lost 3; bases outside the gene matches: 5. The CDR3 extends over 15 amino acids. Authors' methods: Reference gene primers were amplified, and this amplification served to estimate nucleated cell counts. The table came from immunoSEQ multiplex PCR; TCRdb's copy has only in-frame clones and leaves some out. V, J and clone size were drawn from that table, and D and trimming were deduced from the DNA. The sample has about 250,000 clones, roughly 82% seen once; the top ten hold 4.5% to 6%. The chain employs TRBV2 and TRBJ2-7, with TRBD1 matching 10 bases. The material sequenced was peripheral blood. This receptor was obtained from an elderly woman with active or convalescent COVID-19. This CDR3 reads CASSEGQGPFYEQYF. The CDR3, as DNA: TGTGCCAGCAGTGAGGGACAGGGGCCCTTCTACGAGCAGTACTTC.